This entry features one T cell receptor beta chain sequence. Its antigen is not known. The junction departs from the called germline gene at one end, perhaps through a read error. The sample carries other DNA sequences with the same CDR3. The data stem from a study of cytomegalovirus exposure and HLA in healthy donors. The PCR had 60 Vbeta and 13 Jbeta primers. The repertoire was sequenced with immunoSEQ multiplex PCR; TCRdb's copy has only in-frame clones and lacks some. The sample has about 200,000 clones, about 81% seen once; the top ten hold around 2.7%. Study-level findings and limits: It was reportedly the case that the classifier diagnosed cytomegalovirus status with high specificity and sensitivity. It was assumed in the presence/absence analyses that sequencing depth was roughly uniform across donors.

The sample taken for sequencing was PBMCs. The clonotype was recovered from a woman aged 35 to 49 in good health and CMV-seronegative.

The CDR3 nucleotides read TGTGCCAGCAGCGGTCAGGGGGCCGGAAATGAGCAATTCTTC. It specifies CASSGQGAGNEQFF. The V call is TRBV7-8, the J call TRBJ2-1, with 8 bases identical to TRBD1. CDR1 and CDR2 (germline): SGHVS, FQNEAQ. CDR3 length equals 14 residues.